This TCR beta chain was recovered during a study of neurological immune-mediated disorders. Findings and caveats of the study: Across subjects, no CDR3 amino acid sequence appeared in expanded clones of more than one subject, a finding that suggested private repertoires in all groups. One related-CDR3 cluster, identified by phylogenetic grouping, held the repertoires of 18 of 34 multiple sclerosis patients and was a possible signature.

The CDR3 has 17 amino acids. J gave up 0 bases and V 7 bases, and 8 bases lay outside the gene matches. The germline CDR1 and CDR2 sequences are SGHTA and FQGTGA. A single run covered 15-18 subjects with over 200 million TCR-beta sequences. Each CDR3 protein is one row after TCRdb ran MiXCR on the 5' RACE reads. The profile shows tens of thousands of distinct CDR3 sequences, approximately 15% of them singletons. This clonotype was found many times. The antigen is not known. Sorted libraries came from about a million CD4+ or CD8+ T cells. The receptor comes from a woman younger than 30 with multiple sclerosis. The rearrangement links TRBV7-3 to TRBJ2-1, with 11 positions matching TRBD1. Sample: CD8+ T cells from blood. The CDR3 protein is CASTGTGGFSSYNEQFF. The CDR3 DNA sequence: TGTGCCAGCACCGGGACAGGGGGTTTTAGCTCCTACAATGAGCAGTTCTTC.